The 7 T cell receptor beta chains listed next were all sequenced from one sample in a study of T-cell memory formation after mild COVID-19. One entry per CDR3 protein results from TCRdb running MiXCR on the 5' RACE reads. The sample consists of roughly 610,000 distinct CDR3 sequences, 15% to 20% of them appearing once. What was sequenced was PBMCs or a T cell subset sorted from them (not recorded which). The receptors come from an adult woman who had mild COVID-19 (a few samples of this study predate the infection). Cell type and time point are not known.

The chain couples TRBV29-1 to TRBJ2-1; a possible D gene is TRBD2 (5 bases). Germline V gives CDR1 SQVTM, CDR2 ANQGSEA. With 0 bases removed from V and 3 bases from J, the gap between germline ends came to 12 bases. The CDR3 totals 15 residues. CDR3: CSVEDPSGVYNEQFF. CDR3 in DNA: TGCAGCGTTGAAGATCCCAGCGGCGTCTACAATGAGCAGTTCTTC.

This clonotype was counted between two and nine times. The junction departs from the called germline gene at one end, perhaps through a read error. The chain uses TRBV7-7 and TRBJ1-2; D is undetermined. The CDR3 is made up of 15 amino acids. The germline CDR1 and CDR2 sequences are SSHAT and FNYEAQ (reference sequence). CDR3 region: CASSLGEILPYGYTF. DNA for the CDR3: TGTGCTAGCAGCTTAGGAGAGATCCTCCCATATGGCTACACCTTC.

A few counts support this clonotype. This sequence joins TRBV7-9 and TRBJ1-2, with no clear D. Trimming left V 1 base short and J 3 bases short, with 12 bases between. CDR3 length: 15 amino acids. From germline, CDR1 is SEHNR and CDR2 FQNEAQ (reference sequence). The CDR3 bases are TGTGCCAGCAGCTTAGAGGCTAACGACTACTATGGCTACACCTTC. This encodes CASSLEANDYYGYTF.

This chain connects TRBV6-2 or TRBV6-3 to TRBJ2-6; no clear D. From germline, CDR1 is MNHEY and CDR2 SVGEGT. This CDR3 has 17 residues. V gave up 5 bases and J gave up 0 bases, with 14 bases separating them. The CDR3 region has the DNA TGTGCCAGCAGTAAGCCATCCGGCCGCTCTGGGGCCAACGTCCTGACTTTC. Translating it yields CASSKPSGRSGANVLTF.

This clonotype was counted only a few times. The chain is built from TRBV20-1 and TRBJ2-7; D might be TRBD1 (6 bases). The CDR3 length is 14 residues. Looked up from germline, CDR1 is DFQATT and CDR2 is SNEGSKA (reference sequence). Trimming pared 5 bases from V and 1 base from J, leaving 15 bases between. CDR3 in amino acids: CSAGSLQGSYEQYF. DNA of the CDR3: TGCAGTGCTGGATCCCTCCAGGGGTCCTACGAGCAGTACTTC.

The chain recombines TRBV27 with TRBJ2-2, with TRBD2 identical over 11 bases. Trimming removed 5 bases from V and 7 bases from J; junction bases left unmatched: 12. This CDR3 has 17 amino acids. Germline V lookup: CDR1 MNHEY, CDR2 SMNVEV (reference sequence). The CDR3 DNA sequence: TGTGCCAGCAGTCTAAAAATGACTAGCGGGGTGATCGGGGAGCTGTTTTTT. Protein sequence: CASSLKMTSGVIGELFF.

This clonotype was seen only a few times. This chain joins TRBV20-1 and TRBJ2-2; TRBD1 agrees at 7 bases. The germline V gene has CDR1 DFQATT and CDR2 SNEGSKA (reference sequence). CDR3 length equals 15 residues. With 5 bases clipped from V and 2 bases from J, the junction kept 8 bases outside the gene matches. The CDR3 is CSAGAGTDNTGELFF. CDR3 DNA sequence: TGCAGTGCTGGAGCCGGGACAGATAACACCGGGGAGCTGTTTTTT.